These 29 T cell receptor beta chains originate from one sample sequenced in a study of a mutant IDH1 vaccine in newly diagnosed glioma (dated by TCRdb to the early 2020s). The library was prepared using the immunoSEQ multiplex PCR assay. TCRdb's version of the immuneACCESS table is confined to in-frame rearrangements and falls short of the full clone set. An unresolved V gene accounts for under half of the shortfall where checked; the remainder is of unknown origin. Within this sample are nearly 70,000 clones, with around 74% of them counted one time only. The ten largest account for around 8.5% of the sample. The time point label for this specimen denotes: baseline, week 1 (first vaccination visit). The treatment or condition label here, explained by the study, means: pre-vaccination baseline after standard-of-care therapy. The source material was PBMCs, sampled from a glioma patient treated with radiotherapy, temozolomide or both. Source of these receptors: a man aged 50 to 60 with glioma.

V is TRBV6-1 and J is TRBJ2-5, with 11 bases fitting TRBD1. Germline CDR1 is MNHNS and CDR2 is SASEGT. The J segment lost 5 bases and the V segment lost 2 bases, leaving 7 bases of the junction unmatched. The CDR3 runs to 16 residues. CDR3 sequence: CASSEMRDRGIETQYF. CDR3 DNA: TGTGCCAGCAGTGAAATGAGGGACAGGGGGATCGAGACCCAGTACTTC.

CDR3 sequence: CASSSPETGDYGYTF. CDR3 bases: TGTGCCAGCAGTTCCCCAGAGACAGGGGACTATGGCTACACCTTC. This chain uses TRBV6-5 with TRBJ1-2, with 8 bases identical to TRBD1. The CDR3 runs to 15 residues. The germline gives CDR1 MNHEY, CDR2 SVGAGI. The ends lost 4 bases at V and 3 bases at J; junction bases unmatched: 7.

J is TRBJ2-3 and V is TRBV5-1; D gene ambiguous. Per the germline V gene, CDR1 is SGHRS and CDR2 is YFSETQ. This CDR3 region has 14 residues. The germline V and J ends were trimmed by 2 bases and 1 base, with 8 bases remaining between them. The CDR3 region has the DNA TGCGCCAGCAGCTTCAACGGAGGCACAGATACGCAGTATTTT. Residues: CASSFNGGTDTQYF. Together with reference TRBV5-1 and TRBJ2-3, the CDR3 gives the full variable domain: KAGVTQTPRYLIKTRGQQVTLSCSPISGHRSVSWYQQTPGQGLQFLFEYFSETQRNKGNFPGRFSGRQFSNSRSEMNVSTLELGDSALYLCASSFNGGTDTQYFGPGTRLTVL.

The chain carries TRBV11-2 and TRBJ2-7, with D perhaps TRBD2 (6 bases). The germline V gene encodes CDR1 SGHAT and CDR2 FQNNGV. The CDR3 is 14 residues long. With 3 bases removed from V and 2 bases from J, the gap between germline ends came to 11 bases. The CDR3 is CASSLRGRAYEQYF. The CDR3 DNA sequence: TGTGCCAGCAGCTTGCGGGGCCGGGCCTACGAGCAGTACTTC.

This clone was recorded a few times. V is TRBV6-6 and J is TRBJ1-6; a possible D gene is TRBD1 (5 bases). Germline assignment: CDR1 MNHNY and CDR2 SVGAGI (reference sequence). Trimming stripped 6 bases from V and 9 bases from J, with 15 bases between. CDR3 length: 14 amino acids. Written as DNA, the CDR3 is TGTGCCAGCAGAGGGACGGGACCTGGTTCACCCCTCCACTTT. Amino acids: CASRGTGPGSPLHF.

The chain joins TRBV4-3 to TRBJ2-1; D ambiguous. The V and J ends lost 0 bases and 10 bases respectively, with 10 bases between them. Looked up from germline, CDR1 is LGHNA and CDR2 is YSLEER. The CDR3 is made up of 13 amino acids. Here the CDR3 reads CASSQDVYREQFF. CDR3 nucleotide sequence: TGCGCCAGCAGCCAAGATGTTTATCGGGAGCAGTTCTTC.

V is TRBV29-1 and J is TRBJ1-2, with D tentatively TRBD1 (6 bases). Germline CDR1 SQVTM, CDR2 ANQGSEA. Trimming took 7 bases from V and 4 from J, leaving 16 bases between them. The CDR3 contains 13 residues. The CDR3: CSASQGTTYGYTF. DNA for the CDR3: TGCAGCGCCAGCCAGGGGACGACCTATGGCTACACCTTC.

V gene TRBV5-5 combines with J gene TRBJ1-1; D possibly corresponds to TRBD1 (5 bases). CDR1 and CDR2 (germline): SGHKS, YYEKEE (reference sequence). The CDR3 is 15 amino acids. The V end was cut by 3 bases, the J end by 1 base, with 13 bases between. CDR3 nucleotide sequence: TGTGCCAGCAGCTCGCTGACAGCGTCGAACACTGAAGCTTTCTTT. It specifies CASSSLTASNTEAFF.

V is TRBV5-4 and J is TRBJ2-5; 12 bases match TRBD2. The germline gives CDR1 SGHNT, CDR2 YYREEE (reference sequence). Germline trimming cut 2 bases from V and 5 bases from J; bases unmatched to any gene: 4. The CDR3 totals 15 residues. The CDR3 nucleotides are TGTGCCAGCAGCTTACCGACTAGCGGGGGCGAGACCCAGTACTTC. This gives the protein CASSLPTSGGETQYF.

The chain uses TRBV6-5 and TRBJ2-6; D remains unclear. Trimming took 5 bases from V and 4 from J, leaving 9 bases between them. The CDR3 runs to 14 residues. Germline V gene data show CDR1 as MNHEY and CDR2 as SVGAGI. The CDR3 nucleotides are TGTGCCAGCAGTGGGTTAGGAGGGGCCAACGTCCTGACTTTC. Translating it yields CASSGLGGANVLTF.

The CDR3 nucleotides are TGTGCCAGCACCTTATCACGCGGCAGGGGGTCGGCCCTCCACTTT. Translated: CASTLSRGRGSALHF. The rearrangement uses TRBV6-1 and TRBJ1-6; TRBD1 aligns across 7 bases. Germline values: CDR1 MNHNS, CDR2 SASEGT. The CDR3 runs 15 residues. Trimming cost V 7 bases and J 14 bases; bases outside gene matches: 17.

V and J are TRBV6-4 and TRBJ1-6, with D possibly being TRBD1 (6 bases). The germline V and J ends were trimmed by 8 bases and 6 bases, with 11 bases remaining between them. Germline CDR1 reads MRHNA; CDR2 reads SNTAGT. The CDR3 is 13 amino acids. The chain's CDR3 is CASAAGVNSPLHF. The CDR3 bases are TGTGCCAGCGCGGCAGGGGTTAATTCACCCCTCCACTTT.

The rearrangement links TRBV6-1 to TRBJ1-1; the D is unclear. The CDR3 is made up of 13 amino acids. Germline lookup yields CDR1 MNHNS and CDR2 SASEGT. V was clipped by 6 bases and J by 2 bases, with 10 bases between them. The CDR3 spells CASRRNSNTEAFF. CDR3 bases: TGTGCCAGCAGAAGAAACAGTAACACTGAAGCTTTCTTT.

V gene TRBV5-1 combines with J gene TRBJ2-6; D may correspond to TRBD1 or TRBD2 (6 bases each). The length of the CDR3 is 18 residues. Germline CDR1 is SGHRS and CDR2 is YFSETQ. V was pared by 3 bases and J by 4 bases, with 20 bases between. CDR3 in DNA: TGCGCCAGCAGCTCAGTAGCGTCGGGGGCGCCCGGGGCCAACGTCCTGACTTTC. It is translated as CASSSVASGAPGANVLTF.

The chain employs TRBV28 and TRBJ1-2; 9 bases agree with TRBD1. The V and J ends lost 6 bases and 4 bases, in that order; junction bases with no gene match: 3. The germline V gene encodes CDR1 MDHEN and CDR2 SYDVKM. CDR3 length: 13 residues. CDR3 sequence: CASRGTGIYGYTF. CDR3 in DNA: TGTGCCAGCAGGGGGACAGGGATCTATGGCTACACCTTC.

This chain joins TRBV29-1 and TRBJ2-1; D is perhaps TRBD2 (6 bases). In germline, CDR1 is SQVTM, CDR2 ANQGSEA. This CDR3 contains 16 residues. The V gene lost 5 bases and the J gene lost 1 base, with 18 bases spanning the gap. CDR3 in amino acids: CSVPGLLTQSYNEQFF. CDR3 DNA: TGCAGCGTTCCGGGACTTCTAACCCAATCCTACAATGAGCAGTTCTTC.

The chain carries TRBV9 and TRBJ2-6, with D maybe TRBD2 (5 bases). The V and J ends lost 4 bases and 2 bases respectively, with 10 bases between them. CDR1 is SGDLS and CDR2 is YYNGEE in the germline V gene. This CDR3 comprises 15 residues. CDR3 region: CASSPPGAGANVLTF. CDR3 bases: TGTGCCAGCAGCCCCCCCGGGGCTGGGGCCAACGTCCTGACTTTC.

J is TRBJ1-1 and V is TRBV19, with 10 nucleotides matching TRBD1. Germline lookup yields CDR1 LNHDA and CDR2 SQIVND (reference sequence). The CDR3 length is 14 residues. V lost 6 bases to trimming and J lost 4 bases; unmatched junction nucleotides: 5. This CDR3 is CASSAGTGVTEAFF. The CDR3, as DNA: TGTGCCAGTAGCGCCGGGACAGGGGTCACTGAAGCTTTCTTT.

This clone is a singleton in its sample. The chain uses TRBV5-1 and TRBJ2-7; D remains unclear. Deletions cut 4 bases from V and 6 bases from J, with 17 bases between. This CDR3 contains 14 residues. The germline V gene encodes CDR1 SGHRS and CDR2 YFSETQ. The CDR3 spells CASSHSMGNGEQYF. The CDR3 region has the DNA TGCGCCAGCAGCCACTCGATGGGGAATGGCGAGCAGTACTTC.

The chain has TRBV28 and TRBJ1-5; 8 bases fit TRBD1. J lost 2 bases, V lost 5 bases, and 5 bases had no gene match. CDR1 is MDHEN, CDR2 SYDVKM, per germline. The CDR3 spans 15 residues. CDR3 nucleotide sequence: TGTGCCAGCAGTGTCCTGGGACAGGGCAATCAGCCCCAGCATTTT. It specifies CASSVLGQGNQPQHF.

V gene TRBV7-8 combines with J gene TRBJ1-2; possible D gene TRBD1, 5 bases. Trimming pared 4 bases from V and 5 bases from J, leaving 14 bases between. Looked up from germline, CDR1 is SGHVS and CDR2 is FQNEAQ. The CDR3 totals 14 residues. The CDR3 is CASSSRDLRYGYTF. CDR3 DNA: TGTGCCAGCAGCTCCAGGGACTTAAGATATGGCTACACCTTC.

The chain combines TRBV5-1 with TRBJ2-3; a weak D match, TRBD2 (7 bases). The CDR3 runs 15 residues. The germline V and J ends were trimmed by 3 bases and 1 base, with 12 bases remaining between them. Germline-derived CDR1 and CDR2 are SGHRS and YFSETQ. The CDR3 loop is CASSSGGIRTDTQYF. DNA for the CDR3: TGCGCCAGCAGCTCGGGGGGCATCCGCACAGATACGCAGTATTTT.

This chain links TRBV2 with TRBJ2-5; TRBD1 agrees at 7 bases. Germline V gene lookup returns CDR1 SNHLY and CDR2 FYNNEI. The CDR3 runs 14 residues. V lost 3 bases, J lost 1 base, and 2 bases stayed unmatched. Here the CDR3 reads CASSDWDSQETQYF. DNA for the CDR3: TGTGCCAGCAGTGATTGGGACAGCCAAGAGACCCAGTACTTC.

This clone was detected a few times. This chain uses TRBV2 with TRBJ1-6; possible D gene TRBD1, 6 bases. Trimming took off 7 bases at V and 6 bases at J, with 13 bases between the two ends. CDR1 is SNHLY and CDR2 is FYNNEI in the germline V gene. The CDR3 is made up of 14 amino acids. CDR3 sequence: CASTVGGLNSPLHF. In nucleotides, the CDR3 is TGTGCCAGCACTGTGGGGGGGCTTAATTCACCCCTCCACTTT.

CDR3 sequence: CATKGMGADTEAFF. The CDR3 DNA is TGTGCCACCAAAGGTATGGGGGCGGACACTGAAGCTTTCTTT. V and J are TRBV19 and TRBJ1-1, with D possibly matching TRBD1 (6 bases). The CDR3 has 14 residues. Per the germline V gene, CDR1 is LNHDA and CDR2 is SQIVND (reference sequence). Trimming shortened V by 10 bases and J by 3 bases, and 18 bases separated the two germline ends.

The rearrangement links TRBV19 to TRBJ1-1; D not resolved. The CDR3 extends over 14 amino acids. Trimming shortened V by 3 bases and J by 4 bases, and 12 bases separated the two germline ends. Looked up from germline, CDR1 is LNHDA and CDR2 is SQIVND (reference sequence). CDR3 sequence reads: CASSIEQWSTEAFF. The CDR3 DNA follows: TGTGCCAGTAGTATCGAGCAGTGGTCCACTGAAGCTTTCTTT.

The chain carries TRBV5-6 and TRBJ2-7; no firm D call. Germline V gene sequence: CDR1 SGHDT, CDR2 YYEEEE. The ends were cut back, 0 bases at V and 4 bases at J, with 8 bases in the middle. The CDR3 extends over 13 amino acids. This CDR3 is CASSLENLYEQYF. Here the CDR3 DNA reads TGTGCCAGCAGCTTGGAGAATCTGTACGAGCAGTACTTC. The complete variable domain, with remaining parts taken from reference TRBV5-6 and TRBJ2-7, reads DAGVTQSPTHLIKTRGQQVTLRCSPKSGHDTVSWYQQALGQGPQFIFQYYEEEERQRGNFPDRFSGHQFPNYSSELNVNALLLGDSALYLCASSLENLYEQYFGPGTRLTVT.

In this sample, this clone turned up once. This rearrangement joins TRBV5-4 to TRBJ2-7; a weak D match, TRBD2 (5 bases). V lost 0 bases, J lost 2 bases, and 12 bases lay in between. This CDR3 contains 15 residues. From germline, CDR1 is SGHNT and CDR2 YYREEE (reference sequence). The DNA of the CDR3 is TGTGCCAGCAGCTTGGGGGGAGACTCTCCCTACGAGCAGTACTTC. Protein product: CASSLGGDSPYEQYF.

CDR3 nucleotide sequence: TGTGCCAGCAGCCCAGGGACAACTGGAAACACCATATATTTT. Translating it yields CASSPGTTGNTIYF. J is TRBJ1-3 and V is TRBV7-2; tentatively, D is TRBD1 (6 bases). The CDR3 is made up of 14 amino acids. Per the germline V gene, CDR1 is SGHTA and CDR2 is FQGNSA. Trimming removed 5 bases from V and 2 bases from J, with 10 bases in between.